This TCR beta chain was profiled in a study of blood T cells in healthy people across ages. Whole-study findings and limits: Unsorted PBMCs prevented conclusive naive versus antigen-experienced comparison.

All donors came from Russia, were Caucasian and healthy, and spanned ages about 6 to 100. The authors drew ten milliliters of peripheral blood from each donor. The CDR3 has 15 residues. Trimming cost V 5 bases and J 2 bases, with 16 bases left between them. CDR1 is MNHEY and CDR2 is SMNVEV in the germline V gene (reference sequence). A J-beta primer mix and a sample-barcoded 5' primer were used in a second PCR of about 7 to 11 cycles. TCRdb re-derived calls from the 5' RACE reads in MiXCR, one entry per CDR3 protein. The sample shows fewer than 900,000 distinct CDR3 sequences, roughly 41% of them seen only once. In the case of this clonotype: Antigen: not known.

The TCR originated in a woman aged 55-70 years in good health. Sequencing input: blood. This chain connects TRBV27 to TRBJ2-7, with D maybe TRBD1 (6 bases). The CDR3 bases are TGTGCCAGCAGTAAACCCAGGGGCACAACCTACGAGCAGTACTTC. It encodes CASSKPRGTTYEQYF.